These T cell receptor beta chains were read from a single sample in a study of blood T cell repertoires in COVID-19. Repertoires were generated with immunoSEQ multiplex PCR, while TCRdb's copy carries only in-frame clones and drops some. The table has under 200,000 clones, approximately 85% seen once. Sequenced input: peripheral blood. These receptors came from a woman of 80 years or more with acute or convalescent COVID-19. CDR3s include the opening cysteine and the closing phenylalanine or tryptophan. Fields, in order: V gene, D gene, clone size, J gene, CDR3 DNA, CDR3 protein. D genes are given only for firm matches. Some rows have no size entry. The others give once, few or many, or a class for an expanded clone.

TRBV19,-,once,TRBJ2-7,TGTGCCAGTAGTACCGGGGGTGGACACGAGCAGTACTTC,CASSTGGGHEQYF
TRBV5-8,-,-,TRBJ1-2,TGTGCCAGCAGACCATTCAATACAGGCCTCTATGGCTACACCTTC,CASRPFNTGLYGYTF
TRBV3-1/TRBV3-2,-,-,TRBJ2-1,TGTGCCAGCAGCCAAGCGGGAGTTCCGGATGAGCAGTTCTTC,CASSQAGVPDEQFF
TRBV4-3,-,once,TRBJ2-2,TGCGCCAGCAGCCAAGATGGTATGAGCGGGGAGCTGTTTTTT,CASSQDGMSGELFF
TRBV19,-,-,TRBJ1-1,TGTGCCAGTAGCAATCAACAGGGCACTGAAGCTTTCTTT,CASSNQQGTEAFF
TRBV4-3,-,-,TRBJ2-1,TGCGCCAGCAGCCAATCCACAGACTCCTACAATGAGCAGTTCTTC,CASSQSTDSYNEQFF
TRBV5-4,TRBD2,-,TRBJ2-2,TGTGCCAGCAGCAGAGGGGGGACTAGCGGGTCCAACACCGGGGAGCTGTTTTTT,CASSRGGTSGSNTGELFF
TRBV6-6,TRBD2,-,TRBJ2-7,TGTGCCAGCAGTTCCTTGGCTAGCGGAAACTACGAGCAGTACTTC,CASSSLASGNYEQYF
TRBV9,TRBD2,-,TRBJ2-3,TGTGCCAGCAGCGTAGGGACTAGCGGGACTGATACGCAGTATTTT,CASSVGTSGTDTQYF
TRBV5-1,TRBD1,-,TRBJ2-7,TGCGCCAGCAGCCCCCGGGACAGGAACGAGCAGTACTTC,CASSPRDRNEQYF
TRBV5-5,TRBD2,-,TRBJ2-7,TGTGCCAGCAGCTCCTCCGGGACTAGCGGCCCGAAGGGTGAGCAGTACTTC,CASSSSGTSGPKGEQYF
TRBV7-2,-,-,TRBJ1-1,TGTGCCAGCAGTTCCCTAAGAGAATTTGGAGCTTTCTTT,CASSSLREFGAFF
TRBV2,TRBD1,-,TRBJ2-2,TGTGCCAGCAGTACAAGGACAGGGATGCCCGGGGAGCTGTTTTTT,CASSTRTGMPGELFF
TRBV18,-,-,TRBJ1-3,TGTGCCAGCACGGGGGACCGCTCTGGAAACACCATATATTTT,CASTGDRSGNTIYF
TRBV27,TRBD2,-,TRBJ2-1,TGTGCCAGCAGCCAACCGGGACTAGCGATCTCCTACAATGAGCAGTTCTTC,CASSQPGLAISYNEQFF
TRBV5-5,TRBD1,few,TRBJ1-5,TGTGCCAGCAGCTTGACCCCAGGGGGCGATCAGCCCCAGCATTTT,CASSLTPGGDQPQHF
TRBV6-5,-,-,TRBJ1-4,TGTGCCAGCAGTACCGGGATTCCTGAAAAACTGTTTTTT,CASSTGIPEKLFF
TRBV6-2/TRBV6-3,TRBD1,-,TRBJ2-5,TGTGCCAGCAGTTATCGGACAGGGGCGGGGGAGACCCAGTACTTC,CASSYRTGAGETQYF
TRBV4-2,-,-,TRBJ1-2,TGTGCCAGCAGCCAAGTCTCCGGGTCAGACTATGGCTACACCTTC,CASSQVSGSDYGYTF
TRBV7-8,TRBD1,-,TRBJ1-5,TGTGCCAGCAGCTTAGAGGGACAGGGGCTGTATAATCAGCCCCAGCATTTT,CASSLEGQGLYNQPQHF
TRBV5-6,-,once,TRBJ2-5,TGTGCCAGCAGCTCTTACACCAACCAAGAGACCCAGTACTTC,CASSSYTNQETQYF
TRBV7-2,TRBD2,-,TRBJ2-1,TGTGCCAGCAGCATGCTCCCGGGACTAGCGGGATCTGAGCAGTTCTTC,CASSMLPGLAGSEQFF
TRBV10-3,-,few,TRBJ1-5,TGTGCCATCAGTGATTCGGGAGTGGGTTATCAGCCCCAGCATTTT,CAISDSGVGYQPQHF
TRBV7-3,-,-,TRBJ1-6,TGTGCCAGCAGCTCACGACAGAATTCACCCCTCCACTTT,CASSSRQNSPLHF
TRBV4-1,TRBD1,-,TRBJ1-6,TGCGCCAGCAGCTCAACCGGGACAGGAGCACTAAATTCACCCCTCCACTTT,CASSSTGTGALNSPLHF
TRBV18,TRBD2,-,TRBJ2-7,TGTGCCAGCTCACCACGTCTACTAGCGGGACAATACGAGCAGTACTTC,CASSPRLLAGQYEQYF
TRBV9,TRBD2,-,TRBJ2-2,TGTGCCAGCAGCGTAGGCAGCGGGAGCACCGGGGAGCTGTTTTTT,CASSVGSGSTGELFF
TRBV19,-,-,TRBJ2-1,TGTGCCAGTAGACGCGCAGGGATCCATGAGCAGTTCTTC,CASRRAGIHEQFF
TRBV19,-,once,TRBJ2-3,TGTGCCAGTAGTATAGGTGGAAGAGGACTCCCAAGCACAGATACGCAGTATTTT,CASSIGGRGLPSTDTQYF